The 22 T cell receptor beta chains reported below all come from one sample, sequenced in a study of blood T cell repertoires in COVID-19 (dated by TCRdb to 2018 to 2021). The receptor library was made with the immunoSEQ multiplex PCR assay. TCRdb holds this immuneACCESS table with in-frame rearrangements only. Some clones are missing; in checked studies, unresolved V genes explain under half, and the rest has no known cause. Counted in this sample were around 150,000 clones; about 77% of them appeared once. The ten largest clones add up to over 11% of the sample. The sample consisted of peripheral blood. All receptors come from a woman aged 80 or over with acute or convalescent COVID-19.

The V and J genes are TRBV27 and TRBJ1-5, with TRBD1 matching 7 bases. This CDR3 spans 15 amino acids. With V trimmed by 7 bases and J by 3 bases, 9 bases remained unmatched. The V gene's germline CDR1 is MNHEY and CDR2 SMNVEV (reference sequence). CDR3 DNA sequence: TGTGCCAGCAAGAACAGAGGGGGCGTCAATCAGCCCCAGCATTTT. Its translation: CASKNRGGVNQPQHF.

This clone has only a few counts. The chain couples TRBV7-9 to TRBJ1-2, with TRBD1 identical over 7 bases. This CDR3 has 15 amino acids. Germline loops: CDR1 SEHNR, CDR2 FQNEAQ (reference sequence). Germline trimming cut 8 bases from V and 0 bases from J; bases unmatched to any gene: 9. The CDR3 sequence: CASGLRQGANYGYTF. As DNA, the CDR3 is TGTGCCAGCGGCCTACGACAGGGAGCTAACTATGGCTACACCTTC. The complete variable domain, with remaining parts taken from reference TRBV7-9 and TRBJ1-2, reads DTGVSQNPRHKITKRGQNVTFRCDPISEHNRLYWYRQTLGQGPEFLTYFQNEAQLEKSRLLSDRFSAERPKGSFSTLEIQRTEQGDSAMYLCASGLRQGANYGYTFGSGTRLTVV.

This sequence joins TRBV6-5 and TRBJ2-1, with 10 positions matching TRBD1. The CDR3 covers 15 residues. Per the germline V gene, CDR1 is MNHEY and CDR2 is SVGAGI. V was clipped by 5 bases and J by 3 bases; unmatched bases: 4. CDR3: CASSPRDRGYNEQFF. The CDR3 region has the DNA TGTGCCAGCAGTCCTCGGGACAGGGGCTACAATGAGCAGTTCTTC.

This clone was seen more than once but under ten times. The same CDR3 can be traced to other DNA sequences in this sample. CDR3 sequence reads: CAWSVVGNTIYF. Here the CDR3 DNA reads TGTGCCTGGAGTGTTGTCGGTAACACCATATATTTT. The rearrangement uses TRBV30 and TRBJ1-3, with D uncertain. The CDR3 length is 12 residues. The V gene's germline CDR1 is GTSNPN and CDR2 SVGIG (reference sequence). V was pared by 0 bases and J by 7 bases, with 7 bases between.

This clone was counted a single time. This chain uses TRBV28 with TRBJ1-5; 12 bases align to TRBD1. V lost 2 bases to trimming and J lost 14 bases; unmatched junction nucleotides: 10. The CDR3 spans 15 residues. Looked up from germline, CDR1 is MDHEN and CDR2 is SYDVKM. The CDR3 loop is CASSLRGTGGAVKHF. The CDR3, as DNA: TGTGCCAGCAGTTTAAGGGGGACAGGGGGCGCTGTAAAGCATTTT.

The CDR3 DNA is TGTGCCAGCAGCTTAGATCAACTATCGAGGGACTACGAGCAGTACTTC. The encoded protein is CASSLDQLSRDYEQYF. The gene calls are TRBV11-2 and TRBJ2-7; weak D call: TRBD2 (5 bases). Germline CDR1 and CDR2: SGHAT and FQNNGV. The V end was cut by 0 bases, the J end by 3 bases, with 15 bases between. The length of the CDR3 is 16 residues.

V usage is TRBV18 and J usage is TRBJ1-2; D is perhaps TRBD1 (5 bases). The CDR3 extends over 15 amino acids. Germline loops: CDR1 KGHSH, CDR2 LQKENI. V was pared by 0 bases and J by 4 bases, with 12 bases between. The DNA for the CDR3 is TGTGCCAGCTCACCACCGTCGGCCGGGGGCTATGGCTACACCTTC. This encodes CASSPPSAGGYGYTF. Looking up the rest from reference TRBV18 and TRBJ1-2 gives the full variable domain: NAGVMQNPRHLVRRRGQEARLRCSPMKGHSHVYWYRQLPEEGLKFMVYLQKENIIDESGMPKERFSAEFPKEGPSILRIQQVVRGDSAAYFCASSPPSAGGYGYTFGSGTRLTVV.

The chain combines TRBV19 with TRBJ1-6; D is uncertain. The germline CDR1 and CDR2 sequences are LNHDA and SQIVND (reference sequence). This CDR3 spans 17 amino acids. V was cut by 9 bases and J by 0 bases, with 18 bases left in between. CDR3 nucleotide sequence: TGTGCCAGCACCCCGGGGATCCGGAGCTCCTATAATTCACCCCTCCACTTT. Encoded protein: CASTPGIRSSYNSPLHF.

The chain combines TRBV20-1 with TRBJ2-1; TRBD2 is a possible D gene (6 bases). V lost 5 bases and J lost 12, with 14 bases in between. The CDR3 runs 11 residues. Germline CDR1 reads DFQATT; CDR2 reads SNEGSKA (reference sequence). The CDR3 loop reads CSARAHGGQFF. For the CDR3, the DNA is TGCAGTGCTCGGGCCCACGGGGGGCAGTTCTTC.

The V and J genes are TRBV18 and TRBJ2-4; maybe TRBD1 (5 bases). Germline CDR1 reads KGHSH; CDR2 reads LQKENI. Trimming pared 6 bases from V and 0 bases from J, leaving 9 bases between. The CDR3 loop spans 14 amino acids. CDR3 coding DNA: TGTGCCAGCTCCCCCAGGGTAGCCAAAAACATTCAGTACTTC. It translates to CASSPRVAKNIQYF.

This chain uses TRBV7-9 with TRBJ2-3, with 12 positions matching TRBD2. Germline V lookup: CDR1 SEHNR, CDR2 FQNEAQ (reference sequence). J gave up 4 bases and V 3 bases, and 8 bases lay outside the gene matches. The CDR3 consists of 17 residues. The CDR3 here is CASSFPSGRAGADTQYF. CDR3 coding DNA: TGTGCCAGCAGCTTTCCTAGCGGGAGGGCCGGGGCAGATACGCAGTATTTT. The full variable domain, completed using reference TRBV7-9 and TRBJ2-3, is DTGVSQNPRHKITKRGQNVTFRCDPISEHNRLYWYRQTLGQGPEFLTYFQNEAQLEKSRLLSDRFSAERPKGSFSTLEIQRTEQGDSAMYLCASSFPSGRAGADTQYFGPGTRLTVL.

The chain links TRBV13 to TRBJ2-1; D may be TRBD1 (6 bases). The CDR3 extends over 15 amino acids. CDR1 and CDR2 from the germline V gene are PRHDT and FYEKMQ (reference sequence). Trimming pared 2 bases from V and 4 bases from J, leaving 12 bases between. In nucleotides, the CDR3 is TGTGCCAGCAGCTTACGCAGGGGCTCTTACAATGAGCAGTTCTTC. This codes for CASSLRRGSYNEQFF.

CDR3 region: CASSQVGHVAFF. CDR3 nucleotide sequence: TGTGCCAGCAGCCAAGTTGGGCACGTGGCTTTCTTT. The rearrangement links TRBV14 to TRBJ1-1; D remains ambiguous. Between the trimmed V and J ends, which lost 1 base and 11 bases, there was a span of 11 bases. Germline V gives CDR1 SGHDN, CDR2 FVKESK. The CDR3 consists of 12 residues.

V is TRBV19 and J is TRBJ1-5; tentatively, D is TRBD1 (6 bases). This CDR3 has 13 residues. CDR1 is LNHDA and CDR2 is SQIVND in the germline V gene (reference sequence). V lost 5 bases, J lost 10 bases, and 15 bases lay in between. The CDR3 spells CASSEGQRTPQHF. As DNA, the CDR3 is TGTGCCAGTAGTGAGGGACAACGAACTCCCCAGCATTTT.

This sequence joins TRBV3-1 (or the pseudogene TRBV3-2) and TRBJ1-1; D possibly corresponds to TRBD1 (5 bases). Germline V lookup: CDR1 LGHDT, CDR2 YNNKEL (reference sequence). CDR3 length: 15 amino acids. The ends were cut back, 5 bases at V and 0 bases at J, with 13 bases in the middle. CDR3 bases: TGTGCCAGCAGCAGGGCGGGGACGGTGAACACTGAAGCTTTCTTT. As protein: CASSRAGTVNTEAFF.

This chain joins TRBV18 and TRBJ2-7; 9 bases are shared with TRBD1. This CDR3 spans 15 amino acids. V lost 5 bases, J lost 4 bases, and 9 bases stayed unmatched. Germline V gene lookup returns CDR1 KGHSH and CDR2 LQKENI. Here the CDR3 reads CASSSTGTGQYEQYF. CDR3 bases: TGTGCCAGCTCATCAACCGGGACAGGGCAATACGAGCAGTACTTC.

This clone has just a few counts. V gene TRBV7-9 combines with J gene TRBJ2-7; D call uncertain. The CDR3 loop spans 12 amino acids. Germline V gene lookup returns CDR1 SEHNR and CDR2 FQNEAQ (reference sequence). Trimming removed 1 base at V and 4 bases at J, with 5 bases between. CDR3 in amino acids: CASSLGVYEQYF. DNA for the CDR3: TGTGCCAGCAGCTTAGGAGTATACGAGCAGTACTTC.

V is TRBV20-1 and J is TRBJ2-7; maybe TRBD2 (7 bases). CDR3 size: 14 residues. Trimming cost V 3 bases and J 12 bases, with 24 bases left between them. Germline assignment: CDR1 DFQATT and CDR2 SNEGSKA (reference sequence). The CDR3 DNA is TGCAGTGCTAGTTCGGGCGGGGGCCCAAACCCCCCGTACTTC. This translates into CSASSGGGPNPPYF.

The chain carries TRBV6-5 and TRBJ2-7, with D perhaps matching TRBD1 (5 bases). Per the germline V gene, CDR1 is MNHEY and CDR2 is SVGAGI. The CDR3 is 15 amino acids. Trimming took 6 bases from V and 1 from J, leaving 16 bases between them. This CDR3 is CASRLKDTPSYEQYF. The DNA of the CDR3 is TGTGCCAGCAGACTTAAGGACACGCCGTCCTACGAGCAGTACTTC.

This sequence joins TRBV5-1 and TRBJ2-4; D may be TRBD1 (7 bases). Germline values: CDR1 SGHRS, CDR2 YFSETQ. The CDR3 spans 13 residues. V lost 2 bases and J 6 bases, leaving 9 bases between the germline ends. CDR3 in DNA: TGCGCCAGCAGCTTCCAGGGGGGAAACATTCAGTACTTC. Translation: CASSFQGGNIQYF.

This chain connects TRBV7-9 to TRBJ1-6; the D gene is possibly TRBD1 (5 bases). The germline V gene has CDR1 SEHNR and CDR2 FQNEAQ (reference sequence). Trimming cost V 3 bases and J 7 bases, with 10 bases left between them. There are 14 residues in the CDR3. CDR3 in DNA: TGTGCCAGCAGCTTGGATAGGGGAAATTCACCCCTCCACTTT. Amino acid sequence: CASSLDRGNSPLHF.

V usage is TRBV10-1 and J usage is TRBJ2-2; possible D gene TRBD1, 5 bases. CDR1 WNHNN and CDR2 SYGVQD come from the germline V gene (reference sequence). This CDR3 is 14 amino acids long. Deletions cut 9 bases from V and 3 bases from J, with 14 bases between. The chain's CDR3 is CASNPDRYTGELFF. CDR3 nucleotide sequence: TGCGCCAGTAATCCTGACAGATACACCGGGGAGCTGTTTTTT.